This TCR beta chain stems from a study of T cells in Graves' hyperthyroidism and ophthalmopathy. Trimming cost V 3 bases and J 2 bases; bases outside gene matches: 9. The CDR3 contains 15 residues. CDR1 and CDR2 (germline): DFQATT, SNEGSKA (reference sequence). Amplification of TCR beta CDR3 regions was performed using RNA transcripts as template. HTBI primers drove first-round RT-PCR of the TCR CDR3. TCRdb ran MiXCR on the multiplex PCR reads and lists one entry per CDR3 protein. The sample has over 300,000 distinct CDR3 sequences; roughly 13% are singletons. The sequencing input was blood. The rearrangement joins TRBV20-1 to TRBJ2-7; the match to TRBD2 covers 8 bases. This receptor was obtained from a woman aged 60 to 75 with Graves' hyperthyroidism. Here the CDR3 reads CSARPGRAGAYEQYF. The CDR3 DNA is TGCAGTGCTAGGCCCGGGAGGGCCGGGGCCTACGAGCAGTACTTC.